The text below deals with one T cell receptor beta chain. As yet, its antigen is unknown. These data belong to a study of T cell responses to AZD1222 COVID-19 vaccine. Study-level findings and limits: Baseline serology detected seropositivity in only six or seven AZD1222 recipients. With dominance at 160-218 and 743-854, vaccine-associated CD4 TCRs spanned spike. Donors, mostly white British, included more females; clonal diversity was possibly underestimated. An increase in Spike-specific TCR breadth and depth was observed after two AZD1222 doses.

The CDR3 sequence is 16 residues long. Per the germline V gene, CDR1 is SGHVS and CDR2 is FNYEAQ. V lost 4 bases and J 4 bases, leaving 17 bases between the germline ends. Assay: immunoSEQ multiplex PCR; the TCRdb copy retains only in-frame clones and omits some. The sample has some 64,000 clones; roughly 87% are singletons. Sequences were derived from peripheral blood, sampled on day 0 of AZD1222 vaccination. This chain links TRBV7-6 with TRBJ1-5, with D possibly TRBD1 on 5 matching bases. This receptor was identified in an adult in good health. The CDR3: CASSSYRGDLNQPQHF. The CDR3, as DNA: TGTGCCAGCAGCTCCTATAGGGGAGACCTTAATCAGCCCCAGCATTTT. Looking up the rest from reference TRBV7-6 and TRBJ1-5 gives the full variable domain: GAGVSQSPRYKVTKRGQDVALRCDPISGHVSLYWYRQALGQGPEFLTYFNYEAQQDKSGLPNDRFSAERPEGSISTLTIQRTEQRDSAMYRCASSSYRGDLNQPQHFGDGTRLSIL.